This T cell receptor beta chain was recovered during a study of Ad26.COV2.S vaccination and SARS-CoV-2 variants. Study observations and caveats: Measurement of non-spike TCR breadth gave similar results in vaccine and placebo recipients. Placebo recipients showed lower spike-specific TCR breadth than vaccinees.

Sequencing was performed with immunoSEQ multiplex PCR; in TCRdb, only in-frame clones are kept and a portion is missing. The table includes about 350,000 clones, 92% detected once. A word on this clone: Its cognate antigen is unknown.

Deletions cut 5 bases from V and 3 bases from J, with 9 bases between. Germline V gene lookup returns CDR1 SGHNT and CDR2 YYREEE (reference sequence). The CDR3 has 13 residues. This receptor was obtained from a human donor who had recovered from COVID-19. This sample comprised peripheral blood, obtained after recovery from COVID-19. V gene TRBV5-4 combines with J gene TRBJ1-3; unclear D gene. CDR3 protein: CASSYDHGNTIYF. CDR3 sequence (DNA): TGTGCCAGCAGTTACGACCATGGAAACACCATATATTTT.